These 3 T cell receptor beta chains share one sample of origin, sequenced in a study of shared clonotypes between healthy human individuals. Libraries were prepared by immunoSEQ multiplex PCR; TCRdb keeps only in-frame clonotypes and omits some of them. The sample comprises over 2 million clones, 90% to 95% of which are singletons, and about 0.13% rests with the top ten. The sample comprised naive CD4+ T cells sorted from blood. The subset: CD45RA+ positively selected. These receptors originate from a man between 18 and 29 years old in good health.

This clone was detected once. The chain is built from TRBV7-6 and TRBJ2-7; D is perhaps TRBD2 (5 bases). The germline gives CDR1 SGHVS, CDR2 FNYEAQ. V gave up 0 bases and J gave up 7 bases, with 10 bases separating them. The CDR3 is 13 amino acids. CDR3: CASSLALGGEQYF. DNA for the CDR3: TGTGCCAGCAGCTTAGCGTTGGGCGGGGAGCAGTACTTC. The full variable domain, in which reference TRBV7-6 and TRBJ2-7 provide the parts outside the CDR3, is GAGVSQSPRYKVTKRGQDVALRCDPISGHVSLYWYRQALGQGPEFLTYFNYEAQQDKSGLPNDRFSAERPEGSISTLTIQRTEQRDSAMYRCASSLALGGEQYFGPGTRLTVT.

The chain couples TRBV7-2 to TRBJ1-5; D is possibly TRBD1 (5 bases). The V and J ends lost 1 base and 4 bases respectively, with 17 bases between them. The CDR3 is 17 amino acids. CDR1 SGHTA and CDR2 FQGNSA come from the germline V gene. This CDR3 is CASSLVRWAGRNQPQHF. The CDR3 DNA reads as TGTGCCAGCAGCTTAGTACGGTGGGCAGGGCGGAATCAGCCCCAGCATTTT.

The rearrangement links TRBV4-2 to TRBJ2-2; D is undetermined. Germline V gives CDR1 LGHNA, CDR2 YNFKEQ. The CDR3 sequence is 13 residues long. V was pared by 2 bases and J by 7 bases, with 8 bases between. The CDR3 region is CASSQNDVGELFF. The CDR3 DNA sequence: TGTGCCAGCAGCCAAAACGACGTCGGGGAGCTGTTTTTT.